A selection of T cell receptor beta chains follows, all from one sample in a study of breast tumors, draining lymph nodes, adjacent tissues. TCRdb reprocessed the multiplex PCR reads with MiXCR, giving one entry per CDR3 protein. Of 200,000 to 300,000 distinct CDR3 sequences listed, about 30% are singletons. The sequencing input was axillary lymph node tissue. These receptors came from a female donor with breast cancer. Some clones in this sample may be carry-over from other donors' samples. Each CDR3 is given with its conserved first and last residue. The D gene is left open where the match is weak. Size tells how often a clone was seen (once, few, many) or the class of an expanded clone, and some rows leave it out.

d_call: TRBD2; clone_size: few; j_call: TRBJ2-2; v_call: TRBV19; cdr3_aa: CASSIRRGDLFLSGRHTGELFF; cdr3_nt: TGTGCCAGTAGTATCCGTAGGGGGGACTTATTTCTTAGCGGGAGACACACCGGGGAGCTGTTTTTT
d_call: TRBD1; clone_size: many; j_call: TRBJ1-5; v_call: TRBV20-1; cdr3_aa: CSAHRGRNQPQHF; cdr3_nt: TGCAGTGCTCACAGGGGACGGAATCAGCCCCAGCATTTT
d_call: .; clone_size: once; j_call: TRBJ2-4; v_call: TRBV12-3/TRBV12-4; cdr3_aa: CASSFLLRDSQYF; cdr3_nt: TGTGCCAGCAGTTTCCTCTTGCGGGACAGCCAGTACTTC
d_call: TRBD1; clone_size: many; j_call: TRBJ2-3; v_call: TRBV20-1; cdr3_aa: CSTTGTGGDTQYF; cdr3_nt: TGCAGTACCACCGGGACAGGGGGAGATACGCAGTATTTT
d_call: .; clone_size: many; j_call: TRBJ2-7; v_call: TRBV11-3; cdr3_aa: CASSVQLASYEQYF; cdr3_nt: TGTGCCAGCAGCGTTCAGTTGGCCTCCTACGAGCAGTACTTC
d_call: .; clone_size: once; j_call: TRBJ2-3; v_call: TRBV11-3; cdr3_aa: CASSLPSTGTGGDTQYF; cdr3_nt: TGTGCCAGCAGCTTACCATCAACAGGTACAGGAGGTGATACGCAGTATTTT
d_call: .; clone_size: many; j_call: TRBJ2-1; v_call: TRBV6-1; cdr3_aa: CASSDGRQAFF; cdr3_nt: TGTGCCAGCAGTGACGGCCGTCAAGCTTTCTTC
d_call: .; clone_size: many; j_call: TRBJ2-3; v_call: TRBV11-2; cdr3_aa: CASSTPWIVGGIRPTDTQYF; cdr3_nt: TGTGCCAGCAGCACACCGTGGATAGTCGGCGGGATAAGGCCCACAGATACGCAGTATTTT
d_call: TRBD2; clone_size: .; j_call: TRBJ2-7; v_call: TRBV30; cdr3_aa: CAWRPGGTHEQYF; cdr3_nt: TGTGCCTGGAGACCGGGAGGGACCCACGAGCAGTACTTC
d_call: .; clone_size: few; j_call: TRBJ2-3; v_call: TRBV18; cdr3_aa: CASSPAGTVLDTQYF; cdr3_nt: TGTGCCAGCTCACCAGCGGGAACCGTGCTGGATACGCAGTATTTT
d_call: TRBD1; clone_size: many; j_call: TRBJ2-7; v_call: TRBV20-1; cdr3_aa: CSAIDRDRGIYEQYF; cdr3_nt: TGCAGTGCTATAGACCGGGACAGGGGGATTTACGAGCAGTACTTC
d_call: .; clone_size: many; j_call: TRBJ1-3; v_call: TRBV7-2; cdr3_aa: CASSFRSRATIYF; cdr3_nt: TGTGCCAGCAGCTTCCGGTCCCGGGCCACCATATATTTT
d_call: .; clone_size: many; j_call: TRBJ1-3; v_call: TRBV9; cdr3_aa: CASSPGQDTIYF; cdr3_nt: TGTGCCAGCAGCCCCGGGCAAGACACCATATATTTT
d_call: .; clone_size: few; j_call: TRBJ1-6; v_call: TRBV28; cdr3_aa: CASSFAGSKSSYNSPLHF; cdr3_nt: TGTGCCAGCAGTTTTGCAGGGTCCAAAAGCTCCTATAATTCACCCCTCCACTTT
d_call: .; clone_size: many; j_call: TRBJ2-7; v_call: TRBV11-2; cdr3_aa: CASSLEIQTSYEQYF; cdr3_nt: TGTGCCAGCAGCTTAGAAATTCAGACCTCCTACGAGCAGTACTTC
d_call: .; clone_size: many; j_call: TRBJ1-6; v_call: TRBV5-8; cdr3_aa: CASSPKGPVLGSPLHF; cdr3_nt: TGTGCCAGCAGCCCCAAAGGACCGGTCCTGGGTTCACCCCTCCACTTT
d_call: .; clone_size: .; j_call: TRBJ1-2; v_call: TRBV30; cdr3_aa: CAWSVQGKGGYGCTF; cdr3_nt: TGTGCCTGGAGTGTTCAGGGAAAGGGAGGCTATGGCTGCACCTTC
d_call: .; clone_size: many; j_call: TRBJ1-4; v_call: TRBV7-2; cdr3_aa: CASSHPRLRAEKLFF; cdr3_nt: TGTGCCAGCAGCCACCCGCGGCTTCGGGCTGAAAAACTGTTTTTT
d_call: TRBD2; clone_size: many; j_call: TRBJ2-3; v_call: TRBV12-3/TRBV12-4; cdr3_aa: CASSYGTSGSYTQYF; cdr3_nt: TGTGCCAGCAGTTATGGGACTAGCGGGAGTTATACGCAGTATTTT
d_call: .; clone_size: .; j_call: TRBJ2-7; v_call: TRBV6-1; cdr3_aa: CASSRGGGGDEQYF; cdr3_nt: TGTGCCAGCAGTCGGGGCGGAGGGGGGGACGAGCAGTACTTC
d_call: .; clone_size: many; j_call: TRBJ2-1; v_call: TRBV29-1; cdr3_aa: CSVEPGSSYNEQFF; cdr3_nt: TGCAGCGTTGAGCCGGGGAGTTCCTACAATGAGCAGTTCTTC
d_call: .; clone_size: few; j_call: TRBJ1-1; v_call: TRBV7-9; cdr3_aa: CASSFAKAMNTEAFF; cdr3_nt: TGTGCCAGCAGCTTTGCGAAGGCCATGAACACTGAAGCTTTCTTT
d_call: .; clone_size: many; j_call: TRBJ1-4; v_call: TRBV7-2; cdr3_aa: CASSLWQGSEKLFF; cdr3_nt: TGTGCCAGCAGCTTGTGGCAGGGGAGTGAAAAACTGTTTTTT
d_call: TRBD1; clone_size: .; j_call: TRBJ1-5; v_call: TRBV10-3; cdr3_aa: CAIGSDRGRSQPQHF; cdr3_nt: TGTGCCATCGGATCAGACAGGGGGCGCAGTCAGCCCCAGCATTTT
d_call: .; clone_size: .; j_call: TRBJ1-4; v_call: TRBV20-1; cdr3_aa: CSARGTLNEKLFF; cdr3_nt: TGCAGTGCTCGTGGGACACTTAATGAAAAACTGTTTTTT
d_call: TRBD2; clone_size: many; j_call: TRBJ2-2; v_call: TRBV14; cdr3_aa: CASSQVIWTSGSFANTGELFF; cdr3_nt: TGTGCCAGCAGCCAAGTAATTTGGACTAGCGGATCTTTCGCGAACACCGGGGAGCTGTTTTTT
d_call: .; clone_size: many; j_call: TRBJ2-7; v_call: TRBV19; cdr3_aa: CASSIAGDAYEQYF; cdr3_nt: TGTGCCAGTAGTATAGCGGGAGACGCTTACGAGCAGTACTTC
d_call: TRBD2; clone_size: many; j_call: TRBJ2-5; v_call: TRBV10-3; cdr3_aa: CAIRREGPQETQYF; cdr3_nt: TGTGCCATCAGGCGGGAGGGCCCTCAAGAGACCCAGTACTTC
d_call: .; clone_size: many; j_call: TRBJ2-3; v_call: TRBV4-1; cdr3_aa: CASSQEEGSTDTQYF; cdr3_nt: TGCGCCAGCAGCCAAGAGGAGGGAAGCACAGATACGCAGTATTTT
d_call: .; clone_size: many; j_call: TRBJ2-1; v_call: TRBV7-9; cdr3_aa: CASSGSGTPLYNEQFF; cdr3_nt: TGTGCCAGCAGCGGATCCGGGACCCCTCTCTACAATGAGCAGTTCTTC
d_call: .; clone_size: many; j_call: TRBJ1-3; v_call: TRBV11-3; cdr3_aa: CASSYRTSGNTIYF; cdr3_nt: TGTGCCAGCAGCTACCGAACCTCTGGAAACACCATATATTTT
d_call: TRBD2; clone_size: many; j_call: TRBJ2-1; v_call: TRBV7-8; cdr3_aa: CASSLREREKQFF; cdr3_nt: TGTGCCAGCAGCTTAAGGGAGCGGGAGAAGCAGTTCTTC
d_call: .; clone_size: .; j_call: TRBJ2-1; v_call: TRBV6-4; cdr3_aa: CASSQSGYNERFF; cdr3_nt: TGTGCCAGCAGTCAATCGGGCTACAATGAGCGGTTCTTC
d_call: .; clone_size: many; j_call: TRBJ2-2; v_call: TRBV2; cdr3_aa: CASSPLYTGLTGELFF; cdr3_nt: TGTGCCAGCAGTCCATTGTATACAGGGCTCACCGGGGAGCTGTTTTTT
d_call: TRBD2; clone_size: many; j_call: TRBJ2-3; v_call: TRBV10-3; cdr3_aa: CAIQSGRNADTQYF; cdr3_nt: TGTGCCATTCAGAGCGGGAGGAATGCAGATACGCAGTATTTT